This TCR beta chain was captured by sequencing in a study of metastatic and nonmetastatic thyroid tumors. Study-level points and caveats: The study reportedly found significantly higher TCR beta diversity in malignant thyroid tumors than benign nodules, in blood and tumor.

Among the patients, none had received any treatment before thyroid surgery. CDR3 size: 11 residues. V was shortened by 10 bases and J by 8 bases, with 14 bases between the two germline ends. Germline V lookup: CDR1 MNHEY, CDR2 SVGEGT. TCRdb re-called the PCR reads through MiXCR. The sample has about 93,000 clones, 12% seen once. This clone was observed at least ten times. The antigen is not known. Other DNA variants within this sample encode the same CDR3. The sequence derives from a female donor with papillary thyroid cancer or a benign thyroid nodule (not recorded which). Some clones in this sample may be carry-over from other donors' samples. Material: blood. The gene calls are TRBV6-2 or TRBV6-3 and TRBJ1-2, with D uncertain. The CDR3, as DNA: TGTGCCACGTCGGGGATGGGAGGCTACACCTTC. Translating gives CATSGMGGYTF.